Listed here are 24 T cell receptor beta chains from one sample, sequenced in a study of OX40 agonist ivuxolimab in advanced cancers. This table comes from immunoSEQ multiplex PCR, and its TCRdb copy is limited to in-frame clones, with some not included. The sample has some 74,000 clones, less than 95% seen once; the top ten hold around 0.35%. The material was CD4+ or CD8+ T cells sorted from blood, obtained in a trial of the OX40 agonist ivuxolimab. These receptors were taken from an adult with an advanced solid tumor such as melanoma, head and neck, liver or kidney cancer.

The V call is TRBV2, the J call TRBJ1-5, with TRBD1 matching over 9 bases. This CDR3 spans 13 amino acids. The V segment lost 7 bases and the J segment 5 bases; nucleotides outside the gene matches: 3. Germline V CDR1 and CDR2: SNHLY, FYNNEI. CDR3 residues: CASTTGGHQPQHF. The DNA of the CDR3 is TGTGCCAGCACTACAGGGGGCCATCAGCCCCAGCATTTT. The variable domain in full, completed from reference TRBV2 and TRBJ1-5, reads EPEVTQTPSHQVTQMGQEVILRCVPISNHLYFYWYRQILGQKVEFLVSFYNNEISEKSEIFDDQFSVERPDGSNFTLKIRSTKLEDSAMYFCASTTGGHQPQHFGDGTRLSIL.

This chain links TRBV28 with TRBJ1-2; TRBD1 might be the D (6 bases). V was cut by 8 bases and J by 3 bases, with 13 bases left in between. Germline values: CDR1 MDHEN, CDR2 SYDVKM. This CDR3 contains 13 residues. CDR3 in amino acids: CASLQGADYGYTF. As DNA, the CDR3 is TGTGCCAGCTTACAGGGAGCAGACTATGGCTACACCTTC.

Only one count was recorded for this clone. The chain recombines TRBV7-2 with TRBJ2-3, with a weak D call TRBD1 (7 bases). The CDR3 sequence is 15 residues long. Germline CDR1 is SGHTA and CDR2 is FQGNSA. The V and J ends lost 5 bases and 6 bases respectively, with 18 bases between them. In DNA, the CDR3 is TGTGCCAGCAGCCCGGGCGGGGTAGGGGGCGATACGCAGTATTTT. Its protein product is CASSPGGVGGDTQYF.

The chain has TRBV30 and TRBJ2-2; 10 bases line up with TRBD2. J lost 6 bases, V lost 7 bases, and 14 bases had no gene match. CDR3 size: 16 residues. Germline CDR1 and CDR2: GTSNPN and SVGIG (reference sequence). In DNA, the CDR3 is TGTGCCTCCGGAGATAGCGGGGGGCGCCCCGCCGGGGAGCTGTTTTTT. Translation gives CASGDSGGRPAGELFF.

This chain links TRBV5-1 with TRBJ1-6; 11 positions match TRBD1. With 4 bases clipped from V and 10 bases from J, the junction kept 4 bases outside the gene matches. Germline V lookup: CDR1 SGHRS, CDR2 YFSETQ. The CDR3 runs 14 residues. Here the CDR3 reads CASSGGTGGSPLHF. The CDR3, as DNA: TGCGCCAGCAGCGGGGGGACAGGGGGATCACCCCTCCACTTT. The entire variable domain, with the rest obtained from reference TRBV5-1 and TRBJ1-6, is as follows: KAGVTQTPRYLIKTRGQQVTLSCSPISGHRSVSWYQQTPGQGLQFLFEYFSETQRNKGNFPGRFSGRQFSNSRSEMNVSTLELGDSALYLCASSGGTGGSPLHFGNGTRLTVT.

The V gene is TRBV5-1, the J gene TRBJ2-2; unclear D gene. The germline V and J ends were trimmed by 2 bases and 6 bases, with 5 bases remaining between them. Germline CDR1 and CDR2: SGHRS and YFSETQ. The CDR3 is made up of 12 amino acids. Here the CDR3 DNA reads TGCGCCAGCAGCTTAACTTCCGGGGAGCTGTTTTTT. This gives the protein CASSLTSGELFF.

The CDR3 here is CASSRDRVTGELFF. The CDR3 DNA reads TGTGCCAGCAGCCGAGACAGGGTCACCGGGGAGCTGTTTTTT. The genes are TRBV5-4 and TRBJ2-2; 7 nucleotides agree with TRBD1. Germline V gene lookup returns CDR1 SGHNT and CDR2 YYREEE (reference sequence). V dropped 4 bases and J dropped 4; count of bases not matched to a gene: 4. The CDR3 sequence is 14 residues long.

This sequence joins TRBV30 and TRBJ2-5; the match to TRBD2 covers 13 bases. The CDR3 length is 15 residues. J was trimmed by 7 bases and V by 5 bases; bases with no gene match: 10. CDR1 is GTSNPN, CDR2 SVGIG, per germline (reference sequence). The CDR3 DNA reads TGTGCCTGGGACGGGACTAGCGGGGAGACTCGGACCCAGTACTTC. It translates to CAWDGTSGETRTQYF.

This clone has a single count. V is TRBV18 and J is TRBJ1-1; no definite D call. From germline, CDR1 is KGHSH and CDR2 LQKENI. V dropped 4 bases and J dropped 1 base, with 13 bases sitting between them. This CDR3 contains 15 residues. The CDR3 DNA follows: TGTGCCAGCTCACTAACCCCCGAGACGAACACTGAAGCTTTCTTT. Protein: CASSLTPETNTEAFF. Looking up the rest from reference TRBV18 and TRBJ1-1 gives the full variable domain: NAGVMQNPRHLVRRRGQEARLRCSPMKGHSHVYWYRQLPEEGLKFMVYLQKENIIDESGMPKERFSAEFPKEGPSILRIQQVVRGDSAAYFCASSLTPETNTEAFFGQGTRLTVV.

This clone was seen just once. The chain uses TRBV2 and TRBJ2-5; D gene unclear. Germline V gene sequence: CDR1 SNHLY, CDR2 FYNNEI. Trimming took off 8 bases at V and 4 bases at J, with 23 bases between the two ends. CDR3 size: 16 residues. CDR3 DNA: TGTGCCAGCCGCCAACCCCAGTGGATTGGACCAGAGACCCAGTACTTC. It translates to CASRQPQWIGPETQYF. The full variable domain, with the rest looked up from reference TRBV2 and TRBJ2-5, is EPEVTQTPSHQVTQMGQEVILRCVPISNHLYFYWYRQILGQKVEFLVSFYNNEISEKSEIFDDQFSVERPDGSNFTLKIRSTKLEDSAMYFCASRQPQWIGPETQYFGPGTRLLVL.

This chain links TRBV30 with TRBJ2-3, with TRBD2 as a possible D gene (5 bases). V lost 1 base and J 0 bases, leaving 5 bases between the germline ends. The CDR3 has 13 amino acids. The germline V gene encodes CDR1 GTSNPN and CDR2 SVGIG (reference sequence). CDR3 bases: TGTGCCTGGAGTGGCGGGAGCACAGATACGCAGTATTTT. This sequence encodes CAWSGGSTDTQYF.

CDR3 loop: CASSLAVGGTVNSPLHF. The CDR3 DNA reads as TGCGCCAGCAGCTTGGCCGTGGGGGGTACGGTTAATTCACCCCTCCACTTT. This chain links TRBV5-1 with TRBJ1-6, with a weak D call TRBD1 (5 bases). Deletions cut 0 bases from V and 6 bases from J, with 16 bases between. This CDR3 is built from 17 residues. Germline CDR1 reads SGHRS; CDR2 reads YFSETQ.

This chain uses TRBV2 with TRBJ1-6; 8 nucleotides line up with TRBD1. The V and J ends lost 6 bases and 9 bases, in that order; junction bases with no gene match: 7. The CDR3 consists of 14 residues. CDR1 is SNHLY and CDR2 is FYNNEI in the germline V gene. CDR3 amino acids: CASRGQAAPSPLHF. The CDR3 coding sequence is TGTGCCAGCAGGGGACAGGCAGCCCCTTCACCCCTCCACTTT.

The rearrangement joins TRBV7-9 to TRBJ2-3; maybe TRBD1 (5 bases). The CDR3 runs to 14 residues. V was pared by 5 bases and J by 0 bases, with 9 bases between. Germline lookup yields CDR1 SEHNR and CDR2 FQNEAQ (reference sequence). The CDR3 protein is CASSLDSSTDTQYF. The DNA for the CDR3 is TGTGCCAGCAGCCTCGACAGTAGCACAGATACGCAGTATTTT.

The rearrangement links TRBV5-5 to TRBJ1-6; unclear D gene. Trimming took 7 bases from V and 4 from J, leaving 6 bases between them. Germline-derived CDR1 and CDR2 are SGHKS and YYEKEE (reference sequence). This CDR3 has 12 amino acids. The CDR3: CASSDYNSPLHF. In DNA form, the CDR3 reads TGTGCCAGCTCAGATTATAATTCACCCCTCCACTTT.

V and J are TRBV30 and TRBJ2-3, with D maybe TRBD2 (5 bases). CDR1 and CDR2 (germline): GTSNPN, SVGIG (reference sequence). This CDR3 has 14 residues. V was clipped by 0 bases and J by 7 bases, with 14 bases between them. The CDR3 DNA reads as TGTGCCTGGAGTGTACTAGGACCACAAAATACGCAGTATTTT. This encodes CAWSVLGPQNTQYF. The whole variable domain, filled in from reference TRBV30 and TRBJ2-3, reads SQTIHQWPATLVQPVGSPLSLECTVEGTSNPNLYWYRQAAGRGLQLLFYSVGIGQISSEVPQNLSASRPQDRQFILSSKKLLLSDSGFYLCAWSVLGPQNTQYFGPGTRLTVL.

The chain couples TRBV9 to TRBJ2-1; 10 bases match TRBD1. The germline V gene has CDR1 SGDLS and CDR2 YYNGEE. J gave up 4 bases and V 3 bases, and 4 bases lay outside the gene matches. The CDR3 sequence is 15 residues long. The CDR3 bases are TGTGCCAGCAGCGGGACAGGGGGTCTTTACAATGAGCAGTTCTTC. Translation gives CASSGTGGLYNEQFF.

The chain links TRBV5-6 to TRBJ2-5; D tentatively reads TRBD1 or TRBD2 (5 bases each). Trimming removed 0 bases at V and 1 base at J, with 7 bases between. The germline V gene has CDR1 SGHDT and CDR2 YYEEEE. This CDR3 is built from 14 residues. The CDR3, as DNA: TGTGCCAGCAGCTTGGCTGGGGGCCAAGAGACCCAGTACTTC. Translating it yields CASSLAGGQETQYF.

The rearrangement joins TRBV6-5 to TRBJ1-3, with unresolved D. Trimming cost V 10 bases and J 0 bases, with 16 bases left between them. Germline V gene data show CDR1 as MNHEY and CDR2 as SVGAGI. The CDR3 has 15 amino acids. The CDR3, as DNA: TGTGCCACCACGAACAGTTACCCCTCTGGAAACACCATATATTTT. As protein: CATTNSYPSGNTIYF.

Here the CDR3 DNA reads TGTGCCAGCAGCTTCCGAGACGTCGGTGCTTATAGCAATCAGCCCCAGCATTTT. Protein: CASSFRDVGAYSNQPQHF. The V call is TRBV5-8, the J call TRBJ1-5; D is ambiguous. Trimming cost V 2 bases and J 0 bases, with 18 bases left between them. This CDR3 has 18 residues. Germline CDR1 reads SGHTS; CDR2 reads YDEGEE.

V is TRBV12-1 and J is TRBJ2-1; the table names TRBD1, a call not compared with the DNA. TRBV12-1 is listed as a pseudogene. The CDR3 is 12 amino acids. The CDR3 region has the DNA TGTGCCAGCAGGCGAAAGGGGTCTGAGCAGTTCTTC. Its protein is CASRRKGSEQFF.

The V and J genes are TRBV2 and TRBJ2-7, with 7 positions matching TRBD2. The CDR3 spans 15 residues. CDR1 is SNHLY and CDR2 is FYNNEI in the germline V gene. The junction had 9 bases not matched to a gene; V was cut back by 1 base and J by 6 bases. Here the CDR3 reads CASSEEDVSGTEQYF. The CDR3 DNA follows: TGTGCCAGCAGTGAAGAAGACGTGAGCGGGACCGAGCAGTACTTC.

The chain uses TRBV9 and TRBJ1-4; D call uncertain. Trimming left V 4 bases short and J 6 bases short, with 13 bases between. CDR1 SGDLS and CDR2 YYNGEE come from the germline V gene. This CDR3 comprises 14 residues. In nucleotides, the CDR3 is TGTGCCAGCAGCTCCTCGTCAGGTGATGAAAAACTGTTTTTT. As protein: CASSSSSGDEKLFF.

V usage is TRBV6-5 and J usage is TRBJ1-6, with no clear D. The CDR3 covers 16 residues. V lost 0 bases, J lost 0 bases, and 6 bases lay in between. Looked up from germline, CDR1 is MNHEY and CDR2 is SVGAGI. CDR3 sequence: CASSYSGSSYNSPLHF. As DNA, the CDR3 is TGTGCCAGCAGTTACTCGGGGAGCTCCTATAATTCACCCCTCCACTTT.